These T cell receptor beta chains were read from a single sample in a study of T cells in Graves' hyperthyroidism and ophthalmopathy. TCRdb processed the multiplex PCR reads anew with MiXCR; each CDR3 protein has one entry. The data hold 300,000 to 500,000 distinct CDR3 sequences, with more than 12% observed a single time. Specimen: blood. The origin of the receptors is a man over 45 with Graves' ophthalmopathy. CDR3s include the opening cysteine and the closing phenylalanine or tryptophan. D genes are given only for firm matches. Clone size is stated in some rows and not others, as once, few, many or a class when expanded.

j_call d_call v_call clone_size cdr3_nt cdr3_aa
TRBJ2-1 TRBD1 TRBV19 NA TGTGCCAGTAGTAAGGGACAGGGGACAGTCAATGAGCAGTTCTTC CASSKGQGTVNEQFF
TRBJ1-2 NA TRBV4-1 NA TGCGCCAGCAGCCAAAGTTGGGCTAACTATGGCTACACCTTC CASSQSWANYGYTF
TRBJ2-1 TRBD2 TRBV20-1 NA TGCAGTGCGCAACTAGCGGGGTTCAACAATGAGCAGTTCTTC CSAQLAGFNNEQFF
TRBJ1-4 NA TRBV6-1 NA TGTGCCAGCAGAGCAGGGCTATACGAAAAACTGTTTTTT CASRAGLYEKLFF
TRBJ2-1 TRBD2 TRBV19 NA TGTGCCAGCAGTCGGGGGAGGGAGGTTTATGAGCAGTTCTTC CASSRGREVYEQFF
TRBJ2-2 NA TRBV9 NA TGTGCCAGCAGCGTAGAGTTGGGGTCGAACACCGGGGAGCTGTTTTTT CASSVELGSNTGELFF
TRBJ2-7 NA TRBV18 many TGTGCCAGCTCACCATTGGTGGGAGGTGAGCAGTACTTC CASSPLVGGEQYF
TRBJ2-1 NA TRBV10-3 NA TGTGCCAGCAGCGACGCCCGGGGACTGGCCAATGAGCAGATCTTC CASSDARGLANEQIF
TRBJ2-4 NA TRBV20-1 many TGCAGTGTTCGGATTCTGGGCAAAAACATTCAGTACTTC CSVRILGKNIQYF
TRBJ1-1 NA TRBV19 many TGTGCCAGTACCCTCGGGGGCTACACTGAAGCTTTCTTT CASTLGGYTEAFF
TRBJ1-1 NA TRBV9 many TGTGCCAGCAGCAGGCCCGGGAGCACTGAAGCTTTCTTT CASSRPGSTEAFF
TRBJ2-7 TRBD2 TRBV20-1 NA TGCAGTGCTAGAGAAGGGACTAGCGGGAGGGTGGGCGCCTACGAGCAGTACTTC CSAREGTSGRVGAYEQYF
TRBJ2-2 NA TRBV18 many TGTGCCAGCACCCGATTACGGGGGCAAAACACCGGGGAGCTGTTTTTT CASTRLRGQNTGELFF
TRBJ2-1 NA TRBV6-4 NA TGTGCCAGCAGTGACGGCCTACCCCTATGGGATGAGCAGTTCTTC CASSDGLPLWDEQFF
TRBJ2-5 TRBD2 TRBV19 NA TGTGCCAGTAGTATGGGCTGGGGGGGACAAGAGACCCAGTACTTC CASSMGWGGQETQYF
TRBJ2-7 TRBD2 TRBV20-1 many TGCAGTGCGTTAGCGGGAGTCGACTTCGAGCAGTACTTC CSALAGVDFEQYF
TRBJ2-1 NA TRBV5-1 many TGCGCCAGCAGCGCGGGACAGCCCTCCTACAATGAGCAGTTCTTC CASSAGQPSYNEQFF